These T cell receptor beta chains were read from a single sample in a study of blood T cell repertoires in COVID-19. Method: immunoSEQ multiplex PCR; TCRdb's copy keeps in-frame clones and lacks some. This sample has a few hundred thousand clones; around four fifths occur once, and the top ten carry about 20%. Sequencing was performed on peripheral blood. All receptors derive from a man younger than 45 with active or convalescent COVID-19. Each CDR3 is given with its conserved first and last residue.

len,v_gene,j_gene,CDR3aa
20,TRBV21-1,TRBJ1-6,CASSKDIGPGTPHIGSPLHF
14,TRBV24-1,TRBJ2-3,CATSVRGRVDTQYF
19,TRBV9,TRBJ2-6,CASSPKSGTSTSGANVLTF
16,TRBV9,TRBJ2-2,CASSVAREPDTGELFF
14,TRBV7-2,TRBJ1-1,CASSLVQGRTEAFF
14,TRBV29-1,TRBJ2-1,CSVGGLAGGGEQFF
15,TRBV7-6,TRBJ2-7,CASSLETGGTYEQYF
17,TRBV28,TRBJ1-1,CASTLIRDRDTNTEAFF
16,TRBV5-6,TRBJ2-2,CASSLAVTGNTGELFF
17,TRBV5-1,TRBJ2-7,CASSPGDRGGKAYEQYF
15,TRBV5-4,TRBJ2-5,CASSLGQGRQETQYF
18,TRBV25-1,TRBJ2-1,CASSPQDRVHPYYNEQFF
13,TRBV28,TRBJ2-7,CASSQIPLYEQYF
13,TRBV4-3,TRBJ2-7,CASSQTGGNEQYF
16,TRBV9,TRBJ2-2,CASSLGPRHDTGELFF
11,TRBV12-3/TRBV12-4,TRBJ1-1,CASSRGMEAFF
15,TRBV6-2/TRBV6-3,TRBJ2-7,CASSYGRTGGYEQYF
13,TRBV10-3,TRBJ2-4,CAISWGVGDIQYF
15,TRBV6-6,TRBJ2-6,CASSPQVVGANVLTF
15,TRBV19,TRBJ2-7,CASSPLEAPPYEQYF
11,TRBV6-5,TRBJ2-7,CASTGAYEQYF
13,TRBV28,TRBJ2-2,CASSLVSTGELFF
14,TRBV29-1,TRBJ1-1,CSVRSSPTLTEAFF
14,TRBV7-9,TRBJ2-2,CASSADIFAGELFF
14,TRBV5-1,TRBJ2-1,CASRAGGGYNEQFF